Each of the 29 T cell receptor beta chains below was sequenced from the same sample in a study of blood T cell repertoires in COVID-19. Produced via immunoSEQ multiplex PCR; TCRdb's table is partial and in-frame only. This table has more than 50,000 clones, roughly 90% appearing once. The sample was peripheral blood. The receptors come from a human donor in a cohort sampled during active COVID-19.

This clone was seen only a few times. The chain is built from TRBV28 and TRBJ1-5; tentative D call: TRBD1 (5 bases). Trimming stripped 5 bases from V and 3 bases from J, with 8 bases between. Looked up from germline, CDR1 is MDHEN and CDR2 is SYDVKM. CDR3 length: 13 amino acids. CDR3 amino acids: CASSETVNQPQHF. CDR3 sequence (DNA): TGTGCCAGCAGTGAGACAGTCAATCAGCCCCAGCATTTT.

The chain is built from TRBV11-2 and TRBJ2-2, with D possibly matching TRBD2 (6 bases). The CDR3 totals 14 residues. CDR1 SGHAT and CDR2 FQNNGV come from the germline V gene. Trimming stripped 8 bases from V and 2 bases from J, with 12 bases between. CDR3 protein: CASRGTFNTGELFF. CDR3 bases: TGTGCCAGCCGCGGGACTTTTAACACCGGGGAGCTGTTTTTT.

The chain recombines TRBV7-3 with TRBJ2-2; tentatively, D is TRBD2 (5 bases). Germline assignment: CDR1 SGHTA and CDR2 FQGTGA. Trimming left V 3 bases short and J 7 bases short, with 9 bases between. The CDR3 is 13 amino acids. Here the CDR3 DNA reads TGTGCCAGCAGCTTTACGGGAAACGGGGAGCTGTTTTTT. Translation gives CASSFTGNGELFF.

The chain couples TRBV3-1 (or the pseudogene TRBV3-2) to TRBJ1-2; weak D call: TRBD1 (6 bases). CDR3 size: 14 residues. Trimming removed 7 bases from V and 8 bases from J, with 20 bases in between. Germline values: CDR1 LGHDT, CDR2 YNNKEL (reference sequence). Here the CDR3 reads CASTRQDLIGGYTF. CDR3 DNA: TGTGCCAGCACCCGACAGGACCTCATTGGAGGCTACACCTTC.

The genes are TRBV14 and TRBJ2-2, with D tentatively TRBD2 (6 bases). The CDR3 is 14 amino acids. Between the trimmed V and J ends, which lost 4 bases and 4 bases, there was a span of 10 bases. Germline V lookup: CDR1 SGHDN, CDR2 FVKESK. CDR3 sequence reads: CASSRSRGTGELFF. CDR3 bases: TGTGCCAGCAGCCGATCGCGGGGCACCGGGGAGCTGTTTTTT. Full variable domain (remainder filled in from reference TRBV14 and TRBJ2-2): EAGVTQFPSHSVIEKGQTVTLRCDPISGHDNLYWYRRVMGKEIKFLLHFVKESKQDESGMPNNRFLAERTGGTYSTLKVQPAELEDSGVYFCASSRSRGTGELFFGEGSRLTVL.

This clone has only a few counts. V is TRBV6-1 and J is TRBJ1-4; TRBD1 is a possible D gene (5 bases). The V and J ends lost 1 base and 8 bases respectively, with 20 bases between them. The CDR3 is 17 amino acids. The germline V gene encodes CDR1 MNHNS and CDR2 SASEGT. The DNA of the CDR3 is TGTGCCAGCAGTGAAGGTTTGGGCACAGGTCGTCCCGAAAAACTGTTTTTT. It specifies CASSEGLGTGRPEKLFF.

The chain recombines TRBV10-1 with TRBJ2-7; maybe TRBD1 (5 bases). V lost 6 bases to trimming and J lost 7 bases, with 16 bases between them. Germline-derived CDR1 and CDR2 are WNHNN and SYGVQD (reference sequence). This CDR3 is built from 13 residues. The CDR3 DNA follows: TGCGCCAGCAGCCTACAGGTGAAGGGAGAGCAGTACTTC. This translates into CASSLQVKGEQYF.

The chain links TRBV5-4 to TRBJ1-6; D is ambiguous. The CDR3 is 14 amino acids. Between the trimmed V and J ends, which lost 0 bases and 9 bases, there was a span of 10 bases. CDR1 is SGHNT, CDR2 YYREEE, per germline (reference sequence). The CDR3 loop is CASSLDSGGSPLHF. The CDR3 coding sequence is TGTGCCAGCAGCTTGGACAGTGGAGGTTCACCCCTCCACTTT.

This rearrangement joins TRBV28 to TRBJ2-3; 9 nucleotides line up with TRBD2. CDR3 length equals 17 residues. Trimming cost V 5 bases and J 6 bases; bases outside gene matches: 15. CDR1 and CDR2 (germline): MDHEN, SYDVKM. Here the CDR3 reads CASSPLGREGLSDTQYF. As DNA, the CDR3 is TGTGCCAGCAGTCCCTTGGGGCGGGAGGGCCTTTCGGATACGCAGTATTTT.

The V and J genes are TRBV4-1 and TRBJ1-2, with a possible D match to TRBD1 (6 bases). With 2 bases removed from V and 4 bases from J, the gap between germline ends came to 23 bases. Germline V gives CDR1 MGHRA, CDR2 YSYEKL. This CDR3 region has 18 residues. The CDR3 nucleotides read TGCGCCAGCAGCCAACCATCCATTACCAGGGGATTTGGCTATGGCTACACCTTC. The encoded protein is CASSQPSITRGFGYGYTF.

This chain joins TRBV6-2 or TRBV6-3 and TRBJ2-7; 10 bases are a match to TRBD1. Germline V lookup: CDR1 MNHEY, CDR2 SVGEGT. V dropped 5 bases and J dropped 5; count of bases not matched to a gene: 9. The CDR3 covers 15 residues. Here the CDR3 reads CASSPGTGVIHEQYF. The CDR3 DNA is TGTGCCAGCAGTCCCGGGACAGGGGTAATCCACGAGCAGTACTTC.

The chain is built from TRBV10-2 and TRBJ2-7; no clear D gene. The germline gives CDR1 WSHSY, CDR2 SAAADI. V was trimmed by 1 base and J by 1 base, leaving 11 bases between them. The CDR3 is made up of 15 amino acids. The CDR3 nucleotides read TGCGCCAGCAGTGAGTGGTTAAGCAGGTCCTACGAGCAGTACTTC. This translates into CASSEWLSRSYEQYF.

The chain combines TRBV4-3 with TRBJ2-3, with unresolved D. Trimming removed 0 bases at V and 1 base at J, with 8 bases between. Germline-derived CDR1 and CDR2 are LGHNA and YSLEER. The CDR3 consists of 15 residues. The chain's CDR3 is CASSQDRLRTDTQYF. For the CDR3, the DNA is TGCGCCAGCAGCCAAGACAGGCTCCGCACAGATACGCAGTATTTT.

The V and J genes are TRBV6-5 and TRBJ2-1; the D gene is possibly TRBD1 (5 bases). The CDR3 spans 13 residues. From germline, CDR1 is MNHEY and CDR2 SVGAGI. V was trimmed by 5 bases and J by 6 bases, leaving 11 bases between them. As DNA, the CDR3 is TGTGCCAGCAGTCAACGACAGCTCAATGAGCAGTTCTTC. It is translated as CASSQRQLNEQFF.

The CDR3 bases are TGTGCCAGCAGCCAGACAGGTCCCTACGAGCAGTACTTC. This codes for CASSQTGPYEQYF. This rearrangement joins TRBV11-2 to TRBJ2-7, with D perhaps TRBD1 (6 bases). Trimming left V 5 bases short and J 2 bases short, with 10 bases between. Germline V gene lookup returns CDR1 SGHAT and CDR2 FQNNGV. The CDR3 has 13 residues.

The rearrangement uses TRBV6-2 or TRBV6-3 and TRBJ1-2; TRBD1 is a possible D gene (5 bases). Germline assignment: CDR1 MNHEY and CDR2 SVGEGT. V was clipped by 4 bases and J by 0 bases, with 6 bases between them. The CDR3 spans 13 residues. The CDR3 spells CASSLQANYGYTF. Here the CDR3 DNA reads TGTGCCAGCAGTTTACAGGCTAACTATGGCTACACCTTC.

The rearrangement links TRBV2 to TRBJ2-7, with D possibly being TRBD2 (7 bases). Trimming pared 8 bases from V and 3 bases from J, leaving 14 bases between. The length of the CDR3 is 13 residues. CDR1 is SNHLY, CDR2 FYNNEI, per germline. The DNA of the CDR3 is TGTGCCAGCTCCAGGGGAGGGAGCTACGAGCAGTACTTC. Its protein product is CASSRGGSYEQYF.

This clone is a singleton in its sample. The rearrangement uses TRBV9 and TRBJ2-1; 10 bases are a match to TRBD2. CDR1 and CDR2 (germline): SGDLS, YYNGEE. With 0 bases clipped from V and 7 bases from J, the junction kept 7 bases outside the gene matches. The CDR3 is 16 residues long. CDR3 sequence reads: CASSVATSGKGNEQFF. The CDR3 nucleotides read TGTGCCAGCAGCGTAGCTACTAGCGGGAAGGGGAATGAGCAGTTCTTC.

This chain joins TRBV6-6 and TRBJ2-7; D gene ambiguous. The CDR3 spans 14 residues. Germline assignment: CDR1 MNHNY and CDR2 SVGAGI (reference sequence). V dropped 5 bases and J dropped 0 bases, with 11 bases sitting between them. The CDR3, as DNA: TGTGCCAGCAGTACTACTTTCCCCTCCTACGAGCAGTACTTC. Translated: CASSTTFPSYEQYF.

The V call is TRBV5-1, the J call TRBJ2-7, with 7 bases aligning to TRBD1. Losses at the gene ends were 3 bases for V and 3 bases for J; bases not matched to a gene: 9. This CDR3 has 15 residues. Germline CDR1 is SGHRS and CDR2 is YFSETQ. The CDR3 spells CASSYSGTDFYEQYF. The CDR3 DNA is TGCGCCAGCAGCTACTCCGGGACAGACTTCTACGAGCAGTACTTC. Full variable domain (outside the CDR3, taken from reference TRBV5-1 and TRBJ2-7): KAGVTQTPRYLIKTRGQQVTLSCSPISGHRSVSWYQQTPGQGLQFLFEYFSETQRNKGNFPGRFSGRQFSNSRSEMNVSTLELGDSALYLCASSYSGTDFYEQYFGPGTRLTVT.

The rearrangement links TRBV5-6 to TRBJ1-6, with 8 bases matching TRBD1. CDR1 is SGHDT, CDR2 YYEEEE, per germline. V dropped 3 bases and J dropped 8; count of bases not matched to a gene: 13. CDR3 length: 17 residues. In nucleotides, the CDR3 is TGTGCCAGCAGCTCCGGTGACAGGGGCCCGTATGATTCACCCCTCCACTTT. This codes for CASSSGDRGPYDSPLHF.

The V gene is TRBV28, the J gene TRBJ2-7, with a tentative D call TRBD2 (6 bases). V lost 2 bases to trimming and J lost 2 bases, with 16 bases between them. The CDR3 consists of 16 residues. CDR1 MDHEN and CDR2 SYDVKM come from the germline V gene. CDR3 loop: CASSLPGGGWTYEQYF. The CDR3 nucleotides are TGTGCCAGCAGTTTACCTGGTGGGGGGTGGACCTACGAGCAGTACTTC.

The rearrangement joins TRBV5-1 to TRBJ2-7; D may be TRBD2 (6 bases). CDR3 length equals 14 residues. CDR1 is SGHRS and CDR2 is YFSETQ in the germline V gene. V dropped 0 bases and J dropped 2 bases, with 9 bases sitting between them. CDR3 sequence (DNA): TGCGCCAGCAGCTTGGCCGGGGGTCCCTACGAGCAGTACTTC. Its protein product is CASSLAGGPYEQYF.

The J gene is TRBJ2-1, the V gene TRBV7-3; 9 bases map to TRBD1. CDR1 and CDR2 (germline): SGHTA, FQGTGA. V shed 5 bases and J 4 bases; nucleotides not matched to a gene: 6. The CDR3 runs 15 residues. The CDR3 coding sequence is TGTGCCAGCAGCCCAGGCGGGACAGGGTACAATGAGCAGTTCTTC. It specifies CASSPGGTGYNEQFF.

The CDR3 loop reads CASSSRLAGGVTDTQYF. The CDR3 DNA follows: TGTGCCAGCAGTTCCCGACTAGCGGGTGGGGTGACAGATACGCAGTATTTT. V gene TRBV27 combines with J gene TRBJ2-3; 10 nucleotides agree with TRBD2. The CDR3 sequence is 17 residues long. V gave up 4 bases and J gave up 3 bases; unmatched junction bases: 10. Germline CDR1 is MNHEY and CDR2 is SMNVEV (reference sequence).

This clone was recorded only once. The rearrangement joins TRBV6-5 to TRBJ2-7, with D uncertain. CDR1 is MNHEY, CDR2 SVGAGI, per germline. V was pared by 6 bases and J by 2 bases, with 8 bases between. CDR3 size: 12 residues. The CDR3 DNA follows: TGTGCCAGCAGCGGGTCTACCTACGAGCAGTACTTC. It encodes CASSGSTYEQYF.

The V call is TRBV5-6, the J call TRBJ2-7, with 7 bases that match TRBD1. The CDR3 has 16 amino acids. In germline, CDR1 is SGHDT, CDR2 YYEEEE. J lost 4 bases, V lost 0 bases, and 10 bases had no gene match. The CDR3 loop reads CASSLGPTGMRYEQYF. CDR3 nucleotide sequence: TGTGCCAGCAGCTTGGGGCCGACAGGGATGAGGTACGAGCAGTACTTC. The entire variable domain, with the rest obtained from reference TRBV5-6 and TRBJ2-7, is as follows: DAGVTQSPTHLIKTRGQQVTLRCSPKSGHDTVSWYQQALGQGPQFIFQYYEEEERQRGNFPDRFSGHQFPNYSSELNVNALLLGDSALYLCASSLGPTGMRYEQYFGPGTRLTVT.

The CDR3 here is CASSQGERLYNEQFF. The CDR3 region has the DNA TGCGCCAGCAGCCAAGGAGAGCGGTTATACAATGAGCAGTTCTTC. The chain links TRBV4-1 to TRBJ2-1, with TRBD2 as a possible D gene (5 bases). The CDR3 length is 15 residues. Germline CDR1 and CDR2: MGHRA and YSYEKL. Trimming shortened V by 1 base and J by 4 bases, and 11 bases separated the two germline ends.

The chain has TRBV5-1 and TRBJ2-1; 14 bases align to TRBD2. The CDR3 loop spans 16 amino acids. Germline values: CDR1 SGHRS, CDR2 YFSETQ. Germline trimming cut 4 bases from V and 8 bases from J; bases unmatched to any gene: 8. CDR3 coding DNA: TGCGCCAGCAGCATTGCCGGGACTAGCGGGAGAGATGAGCAGTTCTTC. This codes for CASSIAGTSGRDEQFF.